Below, one T cell receptor beta chain is given with its context. Antigen unknown. This specimen belongs to a study of blood T cells in healthy people across ages. Trimming took off 7 bases at V and 2 bases at J, with 16 bases between the two ends. This CDR3 spans 14 amino acids. From germline, CDR1 is DFQATT and CDR2 SNEGSKA (reference sequence). General observations from the study: Donor CMV status, an unknown factor, possibly confounded changes in expanded clonotypes. Age brought a roughly linear fall in TCR beta diversity measured per million T cells.

For the second PCR, which ran for 7 to 11 cycles, a sample-barcoded 5' primer and a J-beta primer mix were used. Every sample gave at least 3 million paired-end reads containing CDR3. TCRdb called the 5' RACE reads again in MiXCR, with one record for every CDR3 protein. The profile shows around 1,000,000 distinct CDR3 sequences, 30% to 40% of them singletons. V is TRBV20-1 and J is TRBJ2-3; possible D gene TRBD2, 6 bases. The sequence was obtained from a man aged 18 to 29 in good health. Material: blood. The CDR3 protein is CSGLGRPPTDTQYF. The CDR3 DNA reads TGCAGTGGACTAGGTCGTCCCCCCACAGATACGCAGTATTTT.